The 5 T cell receptor beta chains below come from one sample, sequenced in a study of Graves' ophthalmopathy and Graves' hyperthyroidism. Investigators amplified TCR beta CDR3 regions from RNA transcripts. Second-round multiplex PCR followed a first-round RT-PCR using HTBI primers. TCRdb fed the multiplex PCR reads into MiXCR, producing one record per CDR3 protein. The sample carries 260,000 or so distinct CDR3 sequences, approximately 42% recorded once. The sample consisted of peripheral blood. Receptors were obtained from an adult man with Graves' ophthalmopathy.

In this sample, this clonotype turned up a few times. This chain joins TRBV19 and TRBJ1-1, with unresolved D. The CDR3 covers 11 residues. Trimming took off 6 bases at V and 4 bases at J, with 6 bases between the two ends. In germline, CDR1 is LNHDA, CDR2 SQIVND (reference sequence). The CDR3 DNA sequence: TGTGCCAGTAGGGAATCCACTGAAGCTTTCTTT. This translates into CASRESTEAFF.

The chain uses TRBV7-3 and TRBJ2-6; 11 nucleotides match TRBD1. The ends lost 4 bases at V and 2 bases at J; junction bases unmatched: 4. The CDR3 is made up of 17 amino acids. Per the germline V gene, CDR1 is SGHTA and CDR2 is FQGTGA. CDR3 in amino acids: CASSWRGQGAGANVLTF. In DNA, the CDR3 is TGTGCCAGCAGCTGGCGGGGACAGGGGGCTGGGGCCAACGTCCTGACTTTC.

V gene TRBV2 combines with J gene TRBJ2-5; 10 nucleotides agree with TRBD2. Trimming removed 7 bases from V and 5 bases from J; junction bases left unmatched: 4. This CDR3 is built from 13 residues. Germline values: CDR1 SNHLY, CDR2 FYNNEI. CDR3 amino acids: CASTGLAAETQYF. The CDR3 nucleotides are TGTGCCAGCACCGGACTAGCGGCGGAGACCCAGTACTTC.

This clonotype was observed a handful of times. The chain couples TRBV7-9 to TRBJ2-7; D assignment may be TRBD1 or TRBD2 (5 bases each). CDR1 is SEHNR, CDR2 FQNEAQ, per germline (reference sequence). The CDR3 is made up of 14 amino acids. V was trimmed by 5 bases and J by 3 bases, leaving 14 bases between them. The CDR3 region has the DNA TGTGCCAGCAGCCTGGGGGTGGCAGACTACGAGCAGTACTTC. It codes for CASSLGVADYEQYF.

This clonotype was counted only a few times. The V and J genes are TRBV29-1 and TRBJ2-6, with 9 positions matching TRBD1. V gave up 6 bases and J gave up 0 bases; unmatched junction bases: 6. Germline V gives CDR1 SQVTM, CDR2 ANQGSEA. The CDR3 has 16 amino acids. CDR3 DNA: TGCAGCGTGTGGACAGGGGTCCCCTCTGGGGCCAACGTCCTGACTTTC. This translates into CSVWTGVPSGANVLTF.